The rows below give T cell receptor beta chains drawn from one sample of a study of shared clonotypes between healthy human individuals. The method was immunoSEQ multiplex PCR; TCRdb's version includes in-frame clones alone and lacks a portion of them. The data show under 1,100,000 clones, around three quarters seen once. The sequencing input was memory CD4+ T cells from PBMCs. These receptors were taken from a man aged 18 to 30 in good health. Some clones in this sample may be carry-over from other donors' samples. Each CDR3 is given with its conserved first and last residue.

j_call,v_call,cdr3_length,cdr3_aa
TRBJ1-3,TRBV5-1,15,CASSPRLFSGNTIYF
TRBJ2-3,TRBV5-1,16,CASSIDRGTSGDTQYF
TRBJ2-6,TRBV7-3,15,CASSLGTGGSFVLTF
TRBJ2-7,TRBV6-6,16,CASLGTGSGETYEQYF
TRBJ2-5,TRBV5-1,13,CASSVNIQETQYF
TRBJ2-7,TRBV13,16,CASSAGLAGTHHEQYF
TRBJ2-7,TRBV18,16,CASSPTLGTGMTEQYF
TRBJ2-1,TRBV2,14,CATGEREGRNEQFF
TRBJ2-7,TRBV10-3,13,CATNVAGGGKQYF
TRBJ1-2,TRBV27,18,CASSLVGRGKGINYGYTF
TRBJ2-7,TRBV7-3,16,CASSPNGGGYVYEQYF
TRBJ1-5,TRBV19,13,CASSGTANQPQHF
TRBJ1-4,TRBV27,14,CASKLGTHNEKLFF
TRBJ2-3,TRBV9,15,CASSVEERGTDTQYF
TRBJ2-3,TRBV10-3,12,CAISESADTQYF
TRBJ1-1,TRBV2,10,CASGEDDRYF
TRBJ2-5,TRBV15,12,CATSRDRETQYF
TRBJ1-1,TRBV29-1,14,CSARSGDRGTEAFF
TRBJ2-1,TRBV5-1,15,CASSLYAGGPGEQFF
TRBJ1-2,TRBV27,13,CASSLYRNYGYTF
TRBJ1-3,TRBV5-1,15,CASSLAPGARNTIYF
TRBJ2-3,TRBV7-2,18,CASSSRGHSPSRTDTQYF
TRBJ1-4,TRBV12-2,15,CASRSVGTGDEKLFF
TRBJ2-7,TRBV9,14,CASSVDAFPYEQYF
TRBJ1-2,TRBV11-3,13,CASSLGDIQGYTF
TRBJ1-2,TRBV5-5,16,CASSLTAGLDHYGYTF
TRBJ2-7,TRBV7-2,14,CASSLTSGSHEQYF
TRBJ1-5,TRBV10-3,13,CATGSQGDQPQHF
TRBJ1-4,TRBV6-5,14,CASTTSATNEKLFF
TRBJ1-5,TRBV27,14,CASSPGTSGWPQHF
TRBJ1-2,TRBV20-1,10,CSASGVGYTF
TRBJ2-7,TRBV7-3,13,CASSLTSPGEQYF
TRBJ2-1,TRBV10-1,14,CASGGQGGVNEQFF